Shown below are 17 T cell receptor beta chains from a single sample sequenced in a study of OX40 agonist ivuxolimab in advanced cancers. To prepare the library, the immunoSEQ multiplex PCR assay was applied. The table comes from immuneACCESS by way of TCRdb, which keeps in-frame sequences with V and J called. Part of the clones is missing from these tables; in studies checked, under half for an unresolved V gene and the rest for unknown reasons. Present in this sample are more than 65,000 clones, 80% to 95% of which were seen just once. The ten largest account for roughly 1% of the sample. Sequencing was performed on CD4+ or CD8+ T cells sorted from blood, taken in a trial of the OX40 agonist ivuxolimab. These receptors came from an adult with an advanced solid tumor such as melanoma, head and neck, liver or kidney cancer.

The CDR3 loop reads CASSLGGQRSGNTIYF. CDR3 bases: TGTGCCAGCAGCTTAGGTGGACAGCGCTCTGGAAACACCATATATTTT. The genes are TRBV7-6 and TRBJ1-3, with D possibly TRBD1 on 6 matching bases. The germline V gene encodes CDR1 SGHVS and CDR2 FNYEAQ. V lost 1 base, J lost 0 bases, and 10 bases lay in between. The CDR3 totals 16 residues.

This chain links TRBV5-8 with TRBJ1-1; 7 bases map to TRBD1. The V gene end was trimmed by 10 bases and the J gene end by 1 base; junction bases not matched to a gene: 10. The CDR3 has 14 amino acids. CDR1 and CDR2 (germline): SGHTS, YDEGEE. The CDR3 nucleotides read TGTGCCCTTCGGAAGGGGGCTTCGAACACTGAAGCTTTCTTT. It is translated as CALRKGASNTEAFF.

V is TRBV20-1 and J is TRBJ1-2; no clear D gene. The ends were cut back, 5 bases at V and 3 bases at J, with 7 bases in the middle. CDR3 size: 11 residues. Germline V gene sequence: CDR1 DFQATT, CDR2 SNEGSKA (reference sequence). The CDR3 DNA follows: TGCAGTGCTCGAGGAGACTATGGCTACACCTTC. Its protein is CSARGDYGYTF.

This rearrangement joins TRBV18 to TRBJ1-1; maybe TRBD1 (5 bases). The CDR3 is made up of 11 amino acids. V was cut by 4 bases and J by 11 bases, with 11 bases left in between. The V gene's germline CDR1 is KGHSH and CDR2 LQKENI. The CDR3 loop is CASSLVGEAFF. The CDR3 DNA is TGTGCCAGCTCACTAGTAGGGGAGGCTTTCTTT.

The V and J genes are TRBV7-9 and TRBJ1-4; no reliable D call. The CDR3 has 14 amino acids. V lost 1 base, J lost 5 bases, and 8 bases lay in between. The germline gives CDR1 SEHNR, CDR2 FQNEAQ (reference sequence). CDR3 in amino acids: CASSLGGTNEKLFF. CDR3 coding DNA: TGTGCCAGCAGCTTAGGGGGTACCAATGAAAAACTGTTTTTT.

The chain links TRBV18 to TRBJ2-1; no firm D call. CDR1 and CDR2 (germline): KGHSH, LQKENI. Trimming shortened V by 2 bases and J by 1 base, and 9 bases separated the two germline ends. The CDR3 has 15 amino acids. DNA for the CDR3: TGTGCCAGCTCACCATCCCAGATATCCTACAATGAGCAGTTCTTC. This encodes CASSPSQISYNEQFF.

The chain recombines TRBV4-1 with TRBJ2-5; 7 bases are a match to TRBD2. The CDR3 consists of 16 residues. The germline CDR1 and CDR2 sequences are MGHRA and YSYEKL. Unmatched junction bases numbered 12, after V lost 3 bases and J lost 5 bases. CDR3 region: CASSQALVGGSETQYF. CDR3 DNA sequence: TGCGCCAGCAGCCAGGCTTTGGTGGGAGGGAGCGAGACCCAGTACTTC.

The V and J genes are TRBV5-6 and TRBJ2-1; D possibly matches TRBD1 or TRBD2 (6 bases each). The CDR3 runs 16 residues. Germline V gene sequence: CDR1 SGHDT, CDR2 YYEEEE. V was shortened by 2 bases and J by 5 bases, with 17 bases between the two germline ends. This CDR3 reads CASSFQGGRGNNEQFF. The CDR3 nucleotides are TGTGCCAGCAGCTTTCAAGGGGGGCGTGGGAACAATGAGCAGTTCTTC.

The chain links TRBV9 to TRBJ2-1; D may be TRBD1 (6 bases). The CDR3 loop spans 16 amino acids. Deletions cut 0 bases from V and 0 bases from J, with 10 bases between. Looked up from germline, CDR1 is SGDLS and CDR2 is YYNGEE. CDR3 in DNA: TGTGCCAGCAGCGTAGCTGGACAGAGCTCCTACAATGAGCAGTTCTTC. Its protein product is CASSVAGQSSYNEQFF.

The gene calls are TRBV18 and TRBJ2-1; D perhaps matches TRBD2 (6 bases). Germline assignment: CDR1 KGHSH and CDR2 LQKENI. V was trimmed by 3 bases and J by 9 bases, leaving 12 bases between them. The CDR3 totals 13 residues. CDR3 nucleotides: TGTGCCAGCTCACCCCAAGAGGGAGGTGAGCAGTTCTTC. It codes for CASSPQEGGEQFF.

Here the CDR3 DNA reads TGTGCCTGGACGGGGGGCGGTAACTATGGCTACACCTTC. Protein: CAWTGGGNYGYTF. The gene calls are TRBV30 and TRBJ1-2; tentative D call: TRBD1 (6 bases). This CDR3 contains 13 residues. Trimming cost V 4 bases and J 1 base, with 10 bases left between them. The germline CDR1 and CDR2 sequences are GTSNPN and SVGIG (reference sequence).

CDR3 loop: CASSIGGQGFSSGNTIYF. For the CDR3, the DNA is TGTGCCAGTAGTATAGGAGGGCAGGGTTTTAGCTCTGGAAACACCATATATTTT. The chain carries TRBV19 and TRBJ1-3, with D possibly being TRBD1 (5 bases). CDR3 length equals 18 residues. V lost 1 base and J 0 bases, leaving 16 bases between the germline ends. Germline CDR1 and CDR2: LNHDA and SQIVND (reference sequence).

The CDR3, as DNA: TGTGCCAGCAGCTTGGGGGGGGGTCGCTCCTACGAGCAGTACTTC. This sequence encodes CASSLGGGRSYEQYF. This chain links TRBV5-4 with TRBJ2-7; 7 nucleotides agree with TRBD2. CDR3 length: 15 residues. Trimming took 0 bases from V and 0 from J; bases not matched to a gene: 3. Germline assignment: CDR1 SGHNT and CDR2 YYREEE (reference sequence).

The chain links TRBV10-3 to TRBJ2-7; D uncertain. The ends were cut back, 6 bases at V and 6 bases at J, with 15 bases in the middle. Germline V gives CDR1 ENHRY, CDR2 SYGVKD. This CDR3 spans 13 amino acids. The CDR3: CAISQRPEGEQYF. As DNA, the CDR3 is TGTGCCATCAGCCAGAGGCCTGAAGGCGAGCAGTACTTC.

The CDR3: CASSVDSSRGSPLHF. CDR3 DNA: TGTGCCAGCAGCGTAGACTCCAGCCGGGGCTCACCCCTCCACTTT. This chain connects TRBV9 to TRBJ1-6, with D perhaps matching TRBD1 (5 bases). The V gene lost 0 bases and the J gene lost 10 bases, with 14 bases spanning the gap. The germline gives CDR1 SGDLS, CDR2 YYNGEE. CDR3 size: 15 residues.

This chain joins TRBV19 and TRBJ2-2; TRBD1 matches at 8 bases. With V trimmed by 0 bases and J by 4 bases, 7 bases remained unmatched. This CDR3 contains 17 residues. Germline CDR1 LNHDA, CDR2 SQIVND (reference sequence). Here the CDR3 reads CASSIDHGRGLTGELFF. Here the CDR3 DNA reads TGTGCCAGTAGTATAGATCATGGCAGGGGGCTCACCGGGGAGCTGTTTTTT.

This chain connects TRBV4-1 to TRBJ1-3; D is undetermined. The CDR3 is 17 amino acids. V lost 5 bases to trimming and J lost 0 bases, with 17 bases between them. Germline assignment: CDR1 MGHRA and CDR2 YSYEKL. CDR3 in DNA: TGCGCCAGCAGCGCCACCCGGGTCCAGAGCTCTGGAAACACCATATATTTT. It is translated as CASSATRVQSSGNTIYF.